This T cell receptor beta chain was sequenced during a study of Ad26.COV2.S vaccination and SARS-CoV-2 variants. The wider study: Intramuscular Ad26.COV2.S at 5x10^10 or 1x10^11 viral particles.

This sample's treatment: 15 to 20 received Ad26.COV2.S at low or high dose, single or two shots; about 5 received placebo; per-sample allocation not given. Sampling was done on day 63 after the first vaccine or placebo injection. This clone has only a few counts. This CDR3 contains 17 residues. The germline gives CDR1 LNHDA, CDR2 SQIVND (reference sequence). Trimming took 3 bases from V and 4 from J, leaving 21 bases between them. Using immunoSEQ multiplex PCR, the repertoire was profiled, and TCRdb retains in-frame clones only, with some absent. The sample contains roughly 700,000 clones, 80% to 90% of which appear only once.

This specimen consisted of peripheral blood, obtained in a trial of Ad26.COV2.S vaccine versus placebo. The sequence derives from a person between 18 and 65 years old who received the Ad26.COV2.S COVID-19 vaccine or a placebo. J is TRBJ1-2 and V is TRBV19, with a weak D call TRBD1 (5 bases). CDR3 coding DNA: TGTGCCAGTAGTATTGAGGGGTCCCTCAAGATGAGCTATGGCTACACCTTC. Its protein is CASSIEGSLKMSYGYTF.